The 16 T cell receptor beta chains below come from one sample, sequenced in a study of cytomegalovirus exposure and HLA in healthy donors. The primer mix had 60 Vbeta and 13 Jbeta primers. Produced via immunoSEQ multiplex PCR; TCRdb's table is partial and in-frame only. The table shows more than 150,000 clones, with about 75% occurring only once. The sample taken for sequencing was PBMCs. The receptor source for this set is a middle-aged man in good health and CMV-seropositive.

The rearrangement links TRBV7-6 to TRBJ2-7, with 7 nucleotides matching TRBD1. V was pared by 5 bases and J by 4 bases, with 11 bases of the junction left unmatched. Germline loops: CDR1 SGHVS, CDR2 FNYEAQ. This CDR3 has 15 residues. CDR3 DNA sequence: TGTGCCAGCAGCAAAGATGAGGGGGCAGGGTACGAGCAGTACTTC. This codes for CASSKDEGAGYEQYF. Full variable domain (missing parts from reference TRBV7-6 and TRBJ2-7): GAGVSQSPRYKVTKRGQDVALRCDPISGHVSLYWYRQALGQGPEFLTYFNYEAQQDKSGLPNDRFSAERPEGSISTLTIQRTEQRDSAMYRCASSKDEGAGYEQYFGPGTRLTVT.

DNA of the CDR3: TGTGCCAGCAGTTTGGCGCAGGGTATTCATCAGCCCCAGCATTTT. Amino acid sequence: CASSLAQGIHQPQHF. The chain couples TRBV28 to TRBJ1-5; D might be TRBD1 (5 bases). CDR3 length equals 15 residues. The ends were cut back, 3 bases at V and 5 bases at J, with 14 bases in the middle. Germline V gives CDR1 MDHEN, CDR2 SYDVKM.

This clone was recorded once. The gene calls are TRBV13 and TRBJ1-3; no reliable D call. The germline V and J ends were trimmed by 8 bases and 2 bases, with 13 bases remaining between them. The germline V gene encodes CDR1 PRHDT and CDR2 FYEKMQ (reference sequence). The CDR3 loop spans 14 amino acids. The CDR3 bases are TGTGCCAGCCTTGCTGAGTCTGCTGGAAACACCATATATTTT. Translation gives CASLAESAGNTIYF.

This clone was found once. The chain is built from TRBV2 and TRBJ2-3, with D maybe TRBD2 (5 bases). The CDR3 is 13 residues long. CDR1 SNHLY and CDR2 FYNNEI come from the germline V gene. V was trimmed by 3 bases and J by 2 bases, leaving 6 bases between them. The CDR3 region has the DNA TGTGCCAGCAGTGAGGAGGCCACAGATACGCAGTATTTT. Translated: CASSEEATDTQYF.

This rearrangement joins TRBV29-1 to TRBJ2-1; TRBD1 matches at 11 bases. The V gene's germline CDR1 is SQVTM and CDR2 ANQGSEA. This CDR3 spans 13 amino acids. J was trimmed by 14 bases and V by 3 bases; bases with no gene match: 9. CDR3 nucleotides: TGCAGCGTTGATGGGGACAGGGGGTATGAAAAGTTCTTC. Protein product: CSVDGDRGYEKFF.

The chain combines TRBV7-3 with TRBJ2-3, with D perhaps TRBD2 (7 bases). The V gene's germline CDR1 is SGHTA and CDR2 FQGTGA. The CDR3 has 15 amino acids. Trimming cost V 3 bases and J 4 bases, with 14 bases left between them. The CDR3 protein is CASSLRRGPADTQYF. As DNA, the CDR3 is TGTGCCAGCAGCTTGAGGCGGGGGCCTGCAGATACGCAGTATTTT.

This clone showed up just a few times. The chain has TRBV7-2 and TRBJ1-1, with 7 bases matching TRBD1. Trimming at V came to 4 bases and at J to 0 bases, leaving 2 bases not matched to a gene. From germline, CDR1 is SGHTA and CDR2 FQGNSA. CDR3 size: 14 residues. This CDR3 reads CASSSTGLNTEAFF. In DNA, the CDR3 is TGTGCCAGCAGCTCGACAGGGCTGAACACTGAAGCTTTCTTT.

The chain employs TRBV5-1 and TRBJ1-5, with D uncertain. From germline, CDR1 is SGHRS and CDR2 YFSETQ. The CDR3 length is 15 residues. The V end lost 4 bases, the J end lost 0 bases, and 11 bases lay between the germline ends. CDR3 coding DNA: TGCGCCAGCAGCCTGGGAGGAAATAGCAATCAGCCCCAGCATTTT. It encodes CASSLGGNSNQPQHF. The full variable domain, with the rest looked up from reference TRBV5-1 and TRBJ1-5, is KAGVTQTPRYLIKTRGQQVTLSCSPISGHRSVSWYQQTPGQGLQFLFEYFSETQRNKGNFPGRFSGRQFSNSRSEMNVSTLELGDSALYLCASSLGGNSNQPQHFGDGTRLSIL.

A remark on this clone: The junction departs from germline at one end; a sequencing error may be responsible. The chain has TRBV27 and TRBJ1-6, with unresolved D. CDR1 is MNHEY and CDR2 is SMNVEV in the germline V gene (reference sequence). The CDR3 sequence is 13 residues long. The CDR3 DNA reads TGTGCCAGCAGTTTATCCTCTAATTCACCCCTCCACTTT. The encoded protein is CASSLSSNSPLHF.

The rearrangement joins TRBV4-3 to TRBJ2-3, with TRBD1 matching over 8 bases. CDR3 size: 16 residues. Germline CDR1 reads LGHNA; CDR2 reads YSLEER. With 3 bases clipped from V and 2 bases from J, the junction kept 7 bases outside the gene matches. In DNA, the CDR3 is TGCGCCAGCAGCCAGCAGACAGGGGCCCTCACAGATACGCAGTATTTT. Translating it yields CASSQQTGALTDTQYF.

This sequence joins TRBV7-8 and TRBJ1-1, with a possible D match to TRBD1 (6 bases). Trimming stripped 3 bases from V and 0 bases from J, with 8 bases between. This CDR3 spans 14 amino acids. CDR1 and CDR2 (germline): SGHVS, FQNEAQ. The CDR3 bases are TGTGCCAGCAGCTTTGGACAGTTGAACACTGAAGCTTTCTTT. Its protein product is CASSFGQLNTEAFF.

The V gene is TRBV29-1, the J gene TRBJ1-2; TRBD1 aligns across 7 bases. From germline, CDR1 is SQVTM and CDR2 ANQGSEA. There are 13 residues in the CDR3. Trimming took 7 bases from V and 6 from J; bases not matched to a gene: 11. The CDR3 DNA reads as TGCAGCGGTCGCGGGACAGAGGAAAATGGCTACACCTTC. Amino acids: CSGRGTEENGYTF.

A word on this clone: Other DNA variants within this sample encode the same CDR3. The CDR3 reads CASSELRDTGELFF. CDR3 nucleotides: TGTGCCAGCAGTGAACTGAGGGACACCGGGGAGCTGTTTTTT. This chain joins TRBV2 and TRBJ2-2, with TRBD2 as a possible D gene (5 bases). V was cut by 2 bases and J by 3 bases, with 7 bases left in between. The germline V gene has CDR1 SNHLY and CDR2 FYNNEI. The CDR3 runs to 14 residues.

J is TRBJ1-2 and V is TRBV28; 9 nucleotides agree with TRBD1. V lost 4 bases to trimming and J lost 2 bases; unmatched junction nucleotides: 5. From germline, CDR1 is MDHEN and CDR2 SYDVKM. The CDR3 loop spans 15 amino acids. The CDR3 coding sequence is TGTGCCAGCAGTTCCGCCGGGACAGGGAACTATGGCTACACCTTC. Translating gives CASSSAGTGNYGYTF.

This chain links TRBV7-9 with TRBJ2-7; TRBD2 agrees at 7 bases. The J segment lost 4 bases and the V segment lost 3 bases, leaving 3 bases of the junction unmatched. Germline lookup yields CDR1 SEHNR and CDR2 FQNEAQ (reference sequence). The CDR3 is 13 residues long. DNA for the CDR3: TGTGCCAGCAGCTTCCTAGCGGAATACGAGCAGTACTTC. It is translated as CASSFLAEYEQYF. Drawing the rest from reference TRBV7-9 and TRBJ2-7, the complete variable domain is DTGVSQNPRHKITKRGQNVTFRCDPISEHNRLYWYRQTLGQGPEFLTYFQNEAQLEKSRLLSDRFSAERPKGSFSTLEIQRTEQGDSAMYLCASSFLAEYEQYFGPGTRLTVT.

V gene TRBV29-1 combines with J gene TRBJ2-3; 10 bases map to TRBD2. The CDR3 length is 15 residues. Germline V CDR1 and CDR2: SQVTM, ANQGSEA. V lost 0 bases and J lost 4; bases outside the gene matches: 4. The chain's CDR3 is CSVEDSGGAADTQYF. Here the CDR3 DNA reads TGCAGCGTTGAAGACAGCGGGGGGGCGGCAGATACGCAGTATTTT.